Below, 5 T cell receptor beta chains from the same sample are listed, as sequenced in a study of type 1 regulatory T cells. No antigen is known for these receptors. One entry per CDR3 protein, called by TCRdb with MiXCR from the reads. The repertoire holds about 74,000 distinct CDR3 sequences, with 55% to 80% as singletons. Sequencing used cultured T cells, either the whole culture or a sorted T cell fraction (not recorded which). Subset specified: Tr1-enriched cell product generated in vitro against host alloantigens. Receptor source: a human donor in good health.

The CDR3 nucleotides are TGTGCCAGCAACCATGGGCAGACAGGGTTATACGAGCAGTACTTC. Its translation is CASNHGQTGLYEQYF. This chain uses TRBV5-4 with TRBJ2-7, with 7 nucleotides matching TRBD1. This CDR3 comprises 15 residues. CDR1 is SGHNT and CDR2 is YYREEE in the germline V gene (reference sequence). The J segment lost 4 bases and the V segment lost 6 bases, leaving 13 bases of the junction unmatched.

V gene TRBV4-3 combines with J gene TRBJ2-2; 8 bases agree with TRBD1. From germline, CDR1 is LGHNA and CDR2 YSLEER. V dropped 1 base and J dropped 0; count of bases not matched to a gene: 1. This CDR3 contains 16 residues. CDR3 protein: CASSQGQGPNTGELFF. Written as DNA, the CDR3 is TGCGCCAGCAGCCAAGGACAGGGGCCGAACACCGGGGAGCTGTTTTTT.

The chain links TRBV12-3 or TRBV12-4 to TRBJ2-1, with D perhaps TRBD1 (6 bases). V shed 7 bases and J shed 8 bases, with 21 bases lying between them. The CDR3 totals 15 residues. CDR3 protein: CASTMNRAAIDEQFF. The CDR3 DNA reads as TGTGCCAGCACCATGAACAGGGCGGCTATCGATGAGCAGTTCTTC.

The rearrangement joins TRBV3-1 to TRBJ2-3; TRBD2 is a possible D gene (6 bases). The CDR3 loop spans 16 amino acids. The germline gives CDR1 LGHDT, CDR2 YNNKEL (reference sequence). V gave up 6 bases and J gave up 3 bases, with 19 bases separating them. CDR3 in amino acids: CASRPRRGGGTDTQYF. The CDR3 region has the DNA TGTGCCAGCAGACCTCGGCGGGGTGGTGGTACAGATACGCAGTATTTT.

This clonotype turned up a few times. The V call is TRBV20-1, the J call TRBJ2-1; 9 positions agree with TRBD2. The germline V gene encodes CDR1 DFQATT and CDR2 SNEGSKA (reference sequence). This CDR3 region has 15 residues. The J segment lost 3 bases and the V segment lost 3 bases, leaving 6 bases of the junction unmatched. The DNA for the CDR3 is TGCAGTGCTAGTTTGCGGGAGGGCCTCTACAATGAGCAGTTCTTC. The encoded protein is CSASLREGLYNEQFF.